This paragraph reports one T cell receptor (beta chain). Its specificity is not known. These data are taken from a study of T cell responses to AZD1222 COVID-19 vaccine. Study-wide results and caveats: In a largely white British group with more females than males, clonal diversity was possibly underestimated. Two doses of AZD1222 preceded a rise in Spike-specific TCR breadth and depth. Targeting of unmutated variant regions was reportedly seen in nearly half of spike-specific TCRs.

Assay used: immunoSEQ multiplex PCR; TCRdb lists only in-frame clones, some missing. This sample has roughly 51,000 clones, with about 89% found just once. Germline V gives CDR1 SGDLS, CDR2 YYNGEE. V lost 4 bases and J lost 3; bases outside the gene matches: 14. The CDR3 runs 18 residues. The clonotype was recovered from an adult who received the AZD1222 COVID-19 vaccine. The chain combines TRBV9 with TRBJ2-7; 12 nucleotides agree with TRBD2. Here the sequenced sample was peripheral blood, taken 28 days after the second AZD1222 dose. The CDR3 reads CASSLSGGRTSGIYEQYF. The DNA of the CDR3 is TGTGCCAGCAGCCTCTCGGGGGGAAGGACTAGCGGGATCTACGAGCAGTACTTC. Full variable domain (missing parts from reference TRBV9 and TRBJ2-7): DSGVTQTPKHLITATGQRVTLRCSPRSGDLSVYWYQQSLDQGLQFLIQYYNGEERAKGNILERFSAQQFPDLHSELNLSSLELGDSALYFCASSLSGGRTSGIYEQYFGPGTRLTVT.